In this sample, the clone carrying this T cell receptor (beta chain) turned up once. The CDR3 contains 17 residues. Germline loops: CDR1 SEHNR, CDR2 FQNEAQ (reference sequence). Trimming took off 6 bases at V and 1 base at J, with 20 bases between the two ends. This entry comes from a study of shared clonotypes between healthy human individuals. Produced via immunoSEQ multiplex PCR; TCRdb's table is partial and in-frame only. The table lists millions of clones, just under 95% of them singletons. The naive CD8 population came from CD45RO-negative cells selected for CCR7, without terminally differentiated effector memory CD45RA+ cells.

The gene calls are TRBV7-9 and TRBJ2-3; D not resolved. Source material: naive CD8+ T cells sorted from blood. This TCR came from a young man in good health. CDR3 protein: CASSEYSQRIGTDTQYF. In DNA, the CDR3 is TGTGCCAGCAGTGAATACTCTCAGAGGATAGGCACAGATACGCAGTATTTT.